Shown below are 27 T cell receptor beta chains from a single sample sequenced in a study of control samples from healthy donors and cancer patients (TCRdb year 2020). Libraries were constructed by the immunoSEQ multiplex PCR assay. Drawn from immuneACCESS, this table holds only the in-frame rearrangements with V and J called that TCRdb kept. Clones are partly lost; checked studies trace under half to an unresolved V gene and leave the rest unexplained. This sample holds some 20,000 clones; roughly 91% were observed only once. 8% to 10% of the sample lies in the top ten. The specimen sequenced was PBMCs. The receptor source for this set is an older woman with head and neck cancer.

The CDR3 protein is CASKDGYSGNTIYF. The CDR3 nucleotides read TGTGCCAGCAAAGACGGATACTCTGGAAACACCATATATTTT. The rearrangement joins TRBV27 to TRBJ1-3; D gene unclear. The CDR3 spans 14 residues. Per the germline V gene, CDR1 is MNHEY and CDR2 is SMNVEV (reference sequence). Trimming shortened V by 7 bases and J by 0 bases, and 10 bases separated the two germline ends.

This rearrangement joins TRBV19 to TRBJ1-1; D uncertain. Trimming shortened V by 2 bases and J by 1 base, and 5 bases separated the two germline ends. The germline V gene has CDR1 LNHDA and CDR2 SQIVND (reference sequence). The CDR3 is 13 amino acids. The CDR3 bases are TGTGCCAGTAGTATACAGGCGAACACTGAAGCTTTCTTT. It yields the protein CASSIQANTEAFF.

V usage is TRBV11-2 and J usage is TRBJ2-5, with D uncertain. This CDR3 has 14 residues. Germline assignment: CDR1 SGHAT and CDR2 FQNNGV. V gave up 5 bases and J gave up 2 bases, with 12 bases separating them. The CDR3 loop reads CASSPTRDQETQYF. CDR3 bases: TGTGCCAGCAGCCCCACAAGGGATCAAGAGACCCAGTACTTC.

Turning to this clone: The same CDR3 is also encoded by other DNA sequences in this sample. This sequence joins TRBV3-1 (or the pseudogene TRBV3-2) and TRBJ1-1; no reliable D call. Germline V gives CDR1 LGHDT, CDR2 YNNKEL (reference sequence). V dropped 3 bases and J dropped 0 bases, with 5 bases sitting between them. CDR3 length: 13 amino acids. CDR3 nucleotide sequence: TGTGCCAGCAGCCAGGACTTGAACACTGAAGCTTTCTTT. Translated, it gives CASSQDLNTEAFF.

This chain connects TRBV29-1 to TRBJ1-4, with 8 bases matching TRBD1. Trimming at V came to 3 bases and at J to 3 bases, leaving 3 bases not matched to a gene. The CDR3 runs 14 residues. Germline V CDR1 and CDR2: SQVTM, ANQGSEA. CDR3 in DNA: TGCAGCGTTGAGGGGACAGGTGCTAATGAAAAACTGTTTTTT. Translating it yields CSVEGTGANEKLFF.

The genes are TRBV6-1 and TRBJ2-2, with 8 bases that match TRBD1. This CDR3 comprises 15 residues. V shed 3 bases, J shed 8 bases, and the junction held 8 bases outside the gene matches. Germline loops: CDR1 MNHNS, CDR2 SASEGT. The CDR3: CASSDLQGAGGELFF. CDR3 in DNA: TGTGCCAGCAGTGATCTCCAGGGGGCGGGAGGGGAGCTGTTTTTT.

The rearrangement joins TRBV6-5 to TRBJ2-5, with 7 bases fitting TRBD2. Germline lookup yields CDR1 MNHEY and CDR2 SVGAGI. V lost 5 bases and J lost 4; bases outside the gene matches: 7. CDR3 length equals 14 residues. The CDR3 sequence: CASSINGGRETQYF. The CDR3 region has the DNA TGTGCCAGCAGTATAAACGGGGGGAGAGAGACCCAGTACTTC.

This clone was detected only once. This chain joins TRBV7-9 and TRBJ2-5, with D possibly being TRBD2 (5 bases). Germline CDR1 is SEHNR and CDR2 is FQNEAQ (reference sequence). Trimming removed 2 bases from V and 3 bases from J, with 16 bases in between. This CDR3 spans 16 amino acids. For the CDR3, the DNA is TGTGCCAGCAGCTTATCCCTCGGGAAGACAAAAGAGACCCAGTACTTC. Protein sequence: CASSLSLGKTKETQYF.

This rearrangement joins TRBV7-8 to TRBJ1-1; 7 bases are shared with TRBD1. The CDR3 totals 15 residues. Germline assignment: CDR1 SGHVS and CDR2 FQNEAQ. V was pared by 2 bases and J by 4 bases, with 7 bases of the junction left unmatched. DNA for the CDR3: TGTGCCAGCAGCTTAATCGCGACAGGGATCACTGAAGCTTTCTTT. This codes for CASSLIATGITEAFF. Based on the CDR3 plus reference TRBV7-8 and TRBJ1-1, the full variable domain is GAGVSQSPRYKVAKRGQDVALRCDPISGHVSLFWYQQALGQGPEFLTYFQNEAQLDKSGLPSDRFFAERPEGSVSTLKIQRTQQEDSAVYLCASSLIATGITEAFFGQGTRLTVV.

CDR3 sequence (DNA): TGCGCCAGCAGCCCGCAGGGCCAGGGAAGGACTAGCGGGAGCTACAATGAGCAGTTCTTC. Its translation: CASSPQGQGRTSGSYNEQFF. The chain combines TRBV5-1 with TRBJ2-1; 13 nucleotides match TRBD2. The CDR3 loop spans 20 amino acids. Germline CDR1 reads SGHRS; CDR2 reads YFSETQ. J was trimmed by 3 bases and V by 4 bases; bases with no gene match: 16.

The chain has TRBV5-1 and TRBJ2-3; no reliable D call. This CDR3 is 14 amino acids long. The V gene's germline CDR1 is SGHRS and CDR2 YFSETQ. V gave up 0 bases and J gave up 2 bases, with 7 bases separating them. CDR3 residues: CASSLGGSTDTQYF. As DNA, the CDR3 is TGCGCCAGCAGCTTGGGAGGATCCACAGATACGCAGTATTTT.

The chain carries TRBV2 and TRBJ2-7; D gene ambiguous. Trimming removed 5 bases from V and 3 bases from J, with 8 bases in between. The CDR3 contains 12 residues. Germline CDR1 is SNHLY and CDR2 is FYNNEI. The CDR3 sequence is CASSYAGYEQYF. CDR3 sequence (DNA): TGTGCCAGCAGTTATGCAGGCTACGAGCAGTACTTC.

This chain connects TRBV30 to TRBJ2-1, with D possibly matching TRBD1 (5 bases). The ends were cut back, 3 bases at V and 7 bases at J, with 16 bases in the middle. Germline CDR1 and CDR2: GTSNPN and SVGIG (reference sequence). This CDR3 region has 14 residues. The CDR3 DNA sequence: TGTGCCTGGAGAGTTTCTCAGGGTTGGAATGAGCAGTTCTTC. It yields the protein CAWRVSQGWNEQFF.

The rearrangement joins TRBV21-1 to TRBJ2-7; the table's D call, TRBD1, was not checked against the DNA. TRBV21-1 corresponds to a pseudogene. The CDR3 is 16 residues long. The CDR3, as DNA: TGTGCCAGCAGCCCACTGGGGGACAGGGACCAATACGAGCAGTACTTC. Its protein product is CASSPLGDRDQYEQYF.

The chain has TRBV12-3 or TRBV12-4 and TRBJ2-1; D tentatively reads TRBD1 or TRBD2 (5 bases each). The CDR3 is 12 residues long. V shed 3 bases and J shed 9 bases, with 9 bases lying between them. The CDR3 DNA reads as TGTGCCAGCAGTTTGGGGGATGTTGAGCAGTTCTTC. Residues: CASSLGDVEQFF.

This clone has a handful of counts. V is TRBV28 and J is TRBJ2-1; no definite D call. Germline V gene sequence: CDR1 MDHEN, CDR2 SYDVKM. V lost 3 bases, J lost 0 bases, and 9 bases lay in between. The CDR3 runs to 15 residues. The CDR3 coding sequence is TGTGCCAGCAGTTTGGGTTCAAGCTCCTACAATGAGCAGTTCTTC. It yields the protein CASSLGSSSYNEQFF. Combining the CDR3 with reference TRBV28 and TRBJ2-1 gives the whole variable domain DVKVTQSSRYLVKRTGEKVFLECVQDMDHENMFWYRQDPGLGLRLIYFSYDVKMKEKGDIPEGYSVSREKKERFSLILESASTNQTSMYLCASSLGSSSYNEQFFGPGTRLTVL.

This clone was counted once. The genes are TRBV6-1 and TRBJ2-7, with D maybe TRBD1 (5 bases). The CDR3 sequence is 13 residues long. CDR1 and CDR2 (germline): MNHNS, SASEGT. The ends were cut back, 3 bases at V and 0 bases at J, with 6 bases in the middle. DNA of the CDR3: TGTGCCAGCAGTGACAGGGCCTCCTACGAGCAGTACTTC. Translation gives CASSDRASYEQYF.

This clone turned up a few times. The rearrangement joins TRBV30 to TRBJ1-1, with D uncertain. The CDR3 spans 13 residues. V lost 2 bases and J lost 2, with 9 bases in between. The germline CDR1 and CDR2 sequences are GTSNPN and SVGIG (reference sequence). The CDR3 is CAWSLDGNTEAFF. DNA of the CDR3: TGTGCCTGGAGTTTGGACGGTAACACTGAAGCTTTCTTT.

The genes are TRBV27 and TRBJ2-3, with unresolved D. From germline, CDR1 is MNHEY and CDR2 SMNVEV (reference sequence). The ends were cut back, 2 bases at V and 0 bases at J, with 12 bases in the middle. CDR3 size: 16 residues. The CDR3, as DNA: TGTGCCAGCAGTTTAGGTACTATCCCTAGCACAGATACGCAGTATTTT. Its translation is CASSLGTIPSTDTQYF.

The CDR3: CASSPGVGNSPLHF. As DNA, the CDR3 is TGTGCCAGCTCACCGGGCGTGGGTAATTCACCCCTCCACTTT. The gene calls are TRBV18 and TRBJ1-6; D call uncertain. V was shortened by 3 bases and J by 6 bases, with 9 bases between the two germline ends. CDR1 is KGHSH, CDR2 LQKENI, per germline. There are 14 residues in the CDR3.

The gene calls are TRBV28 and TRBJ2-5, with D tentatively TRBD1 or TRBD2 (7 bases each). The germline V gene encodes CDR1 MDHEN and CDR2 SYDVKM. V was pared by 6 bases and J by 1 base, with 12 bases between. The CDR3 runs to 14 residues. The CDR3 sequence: CASRPGGVQETQYF. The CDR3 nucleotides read TGTGCCAGCAGGCCAGGGGGGGTCCAAGAGACCCAGTACTTC.

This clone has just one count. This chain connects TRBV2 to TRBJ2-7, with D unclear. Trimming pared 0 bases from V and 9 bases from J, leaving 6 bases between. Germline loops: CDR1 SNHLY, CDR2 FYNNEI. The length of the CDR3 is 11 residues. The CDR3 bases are TGTGCCAGCAGTGAAGCGCTTGGGCAGTACTTC. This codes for CASSEALGQYF.

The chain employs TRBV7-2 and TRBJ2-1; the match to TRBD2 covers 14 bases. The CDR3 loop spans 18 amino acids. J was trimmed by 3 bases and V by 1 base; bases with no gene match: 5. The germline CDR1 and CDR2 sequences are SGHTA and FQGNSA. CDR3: CASSLEVGLAGDYNEQFF. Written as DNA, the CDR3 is TGTGCCAGCAGCTTAGAAGTGGGACTAGCGGGAGACTACAATGAGCAGTTCTTC.

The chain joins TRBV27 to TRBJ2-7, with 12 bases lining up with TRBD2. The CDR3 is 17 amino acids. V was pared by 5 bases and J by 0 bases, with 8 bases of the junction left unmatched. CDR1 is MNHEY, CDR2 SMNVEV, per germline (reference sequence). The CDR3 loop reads CASSRLAGAGSSYEQYF. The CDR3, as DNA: TGTGCCAGCAGTCGACTAGCGGGAGCGGGTAGCTCCTACGAGCAGTACTTC.

Written as DNA, the CDR3 is TGTGCCAGCAGCCCAGAGGCGGGGGTTGGGAATGAGCAGTTCTTC. Residues: CASSPEAGVGNEQFF. V is TRBV7-3 and J is TRBJ2-1; 7 nucleotides align to TRBD2. Germline V gives CDR1 SGHTA, CDR2 FQGTGA. V dropped 5 bases and J dropped 7; count of bases not matched to a gene: 11. CDR3 length: 15 amino acids.

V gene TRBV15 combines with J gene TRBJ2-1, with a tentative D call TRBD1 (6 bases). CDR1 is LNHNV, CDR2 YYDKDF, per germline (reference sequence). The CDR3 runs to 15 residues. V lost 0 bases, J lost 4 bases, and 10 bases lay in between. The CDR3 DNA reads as TGTGCCACCAGCAGAGACAGAAGGGGGTACAATGAGCAGTTCTTC. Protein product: CATSRDRRGYNEQFF.

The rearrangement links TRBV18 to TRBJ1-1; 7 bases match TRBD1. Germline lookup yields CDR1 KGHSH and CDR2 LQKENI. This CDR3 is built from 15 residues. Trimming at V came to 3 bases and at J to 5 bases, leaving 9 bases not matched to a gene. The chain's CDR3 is CASSPTGVVETEAFF. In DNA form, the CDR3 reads TGTGCCAGCTCACCTACAGGGGTGGTCGAAACTGAAGCTTTCTTT.